The rows below give T cell receptor beta chains drawn from one sample of a study of OX40 agonist ivuxolimab in advanced cancers. Assay used: immunoSEQ multiplex PCR; TCRdb lists only in-frame clones, some missing. In the table there are about 54,000 clones, approximately 93% of which are singletons. The source material was CD4+ or CD8+ T cells sorted from blood, sampled in a trial of the OX40 agonist ivuxolimab. The receptors shown here come from an adult with an advanced solid tumor such as melanoma, head and neck, liver or kidney cancer. Both conserved end residues are part of each CDR3. A D gene is named only where the DNA matches it firmly. Size values are once, few and many counts, or a class for expanded clones, and some rows have none.

clone_size j_call v_call d_call cdr3_nt cdr3_aa
. TRBJ2-7 TRBV5-6 . TGTGCCAGCAGCTCTTACTCCTACGAGCAGTACTTC CASSSYSYEQYF
. TRBJ1-1 TRBV10-3 TRBD1 TGTGCCATCAGTGATTGGACAGGAGGTTTACTTGAAGGGGACACTGAAGCTTTCTTT CAISDWTGGLLEGDTEAFF
. TRBJ1-5 TRBV10-2 . TGCGCCAGCAGACGACAGCCTAATCAGCCCCAGCATTTT CASRRQPNQPQHF
few TRBJ2-3 TRBV10-3 TRBD2 TGTGCCATCAGTGCCCGACTAGCGGGGGTGCGGGAGGGGCAGTATTTT CAISARLAGVREGQYF
. TRBJ1-5 TRBV6-1 . TGTGCCAGCAGCCTCAGACTCAATCAGCCCCAGCATTTT CASSLRLNQPQHF
. TRBJ1-2 TRBV28 TRBD1 TGTGCCAGCAGTTTACCGAGGACAGGGGGCATGAGCTACACCTTC CASSLPRTGGMSYTF
. TRBJ2-1 TRBV9 . TGTGCCAGCAGCGTACTGGAGGGCGACTACAATGAGCAGTTCTTC CASSVLEGDYNEQFF
few TRBJ2-4 TRBV28 TRBD1 TGTGCCAGCAGCGCACAGGGGTATTTCATTCAGTACTTC CASSAQGYFIQYF
. TRBJ2-1 TRBV5-1 TRBD2 TGCGCCAGCAGCTTGGCTAGCGGGCCTAGCTCCTACAATGAGCAGTTCTTC CASSLASGPSSYNEQFF
. TRBJ1-1 TRBV7-8 . TGTGCCAGCAGCTTAGGTCGACAGGTCATGAACACTGAAGCTTTCTTT CASSLGRQVMNTEAFF
. TRBJ1-4 TRBV18 . TGTGCCAGCTCACCATCAGGTGATGAGATCGAACTGTTTTTT CASSPSGDEIELFF
. TRBJ2-7 TRBV6-6 TRBD2 TGTGCCAGCAGTACTAGCGGGCCCCCCTACGAGCAGTACTTC CASSTSGPPYEQYF
. TRBJ2-2 TRBV6-6 TRBD1 TGTGCCAGCAAGGGACAGGGATCCACCGGGGAGCTGTTTTTT CASKGQGSTGELFF
. TRBJ2-1 TRBV5-1 . TGCGCCAGCTCTTCGGGAAGGGGGTACAATGAGCAGTTCTTC CASSSGRGYNEQFF
. TRBJ2-3 TRBV2 TRBD2 TGTGCCAGCAGTGAATTGACGGGGGGGGCAGATACGCAGTATTTT CASSELTGGADTQYF
. TRBJ2-2 TRBV5-5 . TGTGCCAGCAGCCCTACCGGGACCCAGGGATCCGGGGAGCTGTTTTTT CASSPTGTQGSGELFF
. TRBJ2-5 TRBV27 TRBD2 TGTGCCAGCAGTCCGCGACTAGCGGAGACCCAGTACTTC CASSPRLAETQYF
. TRBJ2-3 TRBV18 . TGTGCCAGCTCACCACCTAGCACAGATACGCAGTATTTT CASSPPSTDTQYF
. TRBJ1-3 TRBV10-3 . TGTGCCATCAGTGAGGAGTCCTCTGGAAACACCATATATTTT CAISEESSGNTIYF
. TRBJ2-1 TRBV5-1 . TGCGCCAGCAGCTTAAGGGCCCCGGATGAGCAGTTCTTC CASSLRAPDEQFF
. TRBJ2-7 TRBV6-6 TRBD1 TGTGCCAGCACCTCCACGACAGGGACCTACGAGCAGTACTTC CASTSTTGTYEQYF
. TRBJ2-2 TRBV9 . TGTGCCAGCAGCGTTCTCGGCGGGGAGCTGTTTTTT CASSVLGGELFF
. TRBJ1-6 TRBV11-3 . TGTGCCAGCAGCTTAGACGTGCATTCACCCCTCCACTTT CASSLDVHSPLHF
. TRBJ1-1 TRBV6-6 TRBD1 TGTGCCAGCAGTTGGGGACAGGGGGCTGAAGCTTTCTTT CASSWGQGAEAFF
. TRBJ1-5 TRBV7-9 . TGTGCCAGCAGCTTAGGCCCCACGAAACAGGGTCGCAATCAGCCCCAGCATTTT CASSLGPTKQGRNQPQHF
. TRBJ1-1 TRBV19 TRBD1 TGTGCCAGTAGTCCCCGACAGGGAAGAATCGACACTGAAGCTTTCTTT CASSPRQGRIDTEAFF
once TRBJ2-3 TRBV5-4 . TGTGCCAGCAGCCCCGGGACTCTGACAGATACGCAGTATTTT CASSPGTLTDTQYF
. TRBJ1-2 TRBV5-4 . TGTGCCAGCAGAGCCCCGTTGGACTATGGCTACACCTTC CASRAPLDYGYTF